The 8 T cell receptor beta chains given below trace back to one sample, sequenced in a study of identical twins. Via MiXCR, TCRdb re-called the 5' RACE reads, giving one row per CDR3 protein. This sample has roughly 570,000 distinct CDR3 sequences, with over 8.5% found just once. The same data also contributed to another study, on yellow fever vaccine responses in identical twins.

Sequencing was carried out using PBMCs. The receptor set was obtained from a young woman in good health.

This clonotype has a count of ten or more. The DNA of the CDR3 is TGCGCCAGCAGCCAAGAGGAGGGGGCCTCCAATCAGCCCCAGCATTTT. Translated: CASSQEEGASNQPQHF. The rearrangement joins TRBV4-1 to TRBJ1-5, with TRBD1 matching 7 bases. Per the germline V gene, CDR1 is MGHRA and CDR2 is YSYEKL. The CDR3 is made up of 16 amino acids. Losses at the gene ends were 0 bases for V and 3 bases for J; bases not matched to a gene: 5.

The chain recombines TRBV24-1 with TRBJ2-5; 7 bases agree with TRBD1. The CDR3 has 12 amino acids. With 5 bases clipped from V and 5 bases from J, the junction kept 1 base outside the gene matches. The germline gives CDR1 KGHDR, CDR2 SFDVKD. The CDR3 loop reads CATSGQGETQYF. The CDR3 DNA reads TGTGCCACCAGTGGACAGGGCGAGACCCAGTACTTC.

V is TRBV27 and J is TRBJ2-1, with TRBD2 matching 10 bases. The V and J ends lost 7 bases and 3 bases, in that order; junction bases with no gene match: 3. CDR3 length equals 14 residues. Germline CDR1 reads MNHEY; CDR2 reads SMNVEV (reference sequence). The CDR3 reads CASNLAGVYNEQFF. The CDR3 DNA reads as TGTGCCAGCAACCTAGCGGGAGTCTACAATGAGCAGTTCTTC.

This clonotype has ten or more counts. This chain joins TRBV11-2 and TRBJ2-5; D remains ambiguous. Germline lookup yields CDR1 SGHAT and CDR2 FQNNGV. V was clipped by 2 bases and J by 0 bases, with 19 bases between them. CDR3 length: 18 amino acids. The CDR3 is CASSLNGRSLGYQETQYF. CDR3 DNA sequence: TGTGCCAGCAGCTTAAATGGCAGGTCCCTAGGGTACCAAGAGACCCAGTACTTC.

The chain has TRBV20-1 and TRBJ2-2; D not resolved. Germline assignment: CDR1 DFQATT and CDR2 SNEGSKA (reference sequence). This CDR3 is built from 14 residues. With 5 bases removed from V and 0 bases from J, the gap between germline ends came to 10 bases. The CDR3 reads CSAAKRTNTGELFF. In nucleotides, the CDR3 is TGCAGTGCTGCCAAAAGGACGAACACCGGGGAGCTGTTTTTT.

This chain joins TRBV4-3 and TRBJ2-1; TRBD2 is a possible D gene (6 bases). The CDR3 spans 15 residues. Trimming took 0 bases from V and 3 from J, leaving 9 bases between them. Germline V gene lookup returns CDR1 LGHNA and CDR2 YSLEER. DNA for the CDR3: TGCGCCAGCAGCCAAGAGGGTAGCGGCTACAATGAGCAGTTCTTC. This encodes CASSQEGSGYNEQFF.

This clonotype occurred many times. This chain joins TRBV29-1 and TRBJ2-5; D is undetermined. CDR3 size: 11 residues. Trimming stripped 6 bases from V and 2 bases from J, with 7 bases between. CDR1 is SQVTM and CDR2 is ANQGSEA in the germline V gene. CDR3 sequence (DNA): TGCAGCGTCCAATCTCAAGAGACCCAGTACTTC. It yields the protein CSVQSQETQYF.

In its sample, this clonotype was seen a few times. In DNA, the CDR3 is TGCAGCGTGGGGGGACTAGCGAACACAGATACGCAGTATTTT. Its translation: CSVGGLANTDTQYF. The chain carries TRBV29-1 and TRBJ2-3; 10 positions agree with TRBD2. CDR1 and CDR2 from the germline V gene are SQVTM and ANQGSEA. CDR3 length: 14 residues. J gave up 2 bases and V 6 bases, and 5 bases lay outside the gene matches.